This passage covers 16 T cell receptor beta chains from one sample sequenced in a study of T cell responses to AZD1222 COVID-19 vaccine. Produced via immunoSEQ multiplex PCR; TCRdb's table is partial and in-frame only. The sample includes more than 150,000 clones, around 89% of them seen just once. This specimen was peripheral blood, taken on day 0 of AZD1222 vaccination. The receptors here all came from an adult in good health.

The V call is TRBV2, the J call TRBJ1-2, with 11 bases aligning to TRBD1. The CDR3 spans 15 residues. The ends lost 10 bases at V and 2 bases at J; junction bases unmatched: 9. Per the germline V gene, CDR1 is SNHLY and CDR2 is FYNNEI. The CDR3 region is CATTPGTGGNYGYTF. The CDR3 DNA reads as TGTGCCACTACGCCCGGGACAGGGGGGAACTATGGCTACACCTTC.

This rearrangement joins TRBV11-2 to TRBJ1-2; tentative D call: TRBD1 (5 bases). This CDR3 has 13 residues. CDR1 and CDR2 from the germline V gene are SGHAT and FQNNGV. Trimming took off 4 bases at V and 4 bases at J, with 10 bases between the two ends. The CDR3, as DNA: TGTGCCAGCAGCTCAACGGGGCCCTATGGCTACACCTTC. This codes for CASSSTGPYGYTF.

The rearrangement joins TRBV2 to TRBJ2-3, with D unclear. Germline assignment: CDR1 SNHLY and CDR2 FYNNEI. V dropped 5 bases and J dropped 3 bases, with 18 bases sitting between them. The CDR3 loop spans 16 amino acids. The CDR3 DNA is TGTGCCAGCAGTTACATAAACCGGCTAGAAACAGATACGCAGTATTTT. Protein sequence: CASSYINRLETDTQYF.

The chain carries TRBV6-2 or TRBV6-3 and TRBJ1-5, with 8 bases that match TRBD1. V gave up 7 bases and J gave up 4 bases; unmatched junction bases: 9. Germline values: CDR1 MNHEY, CDR2 SVGEGT. This CDR3 comprises 15 residues. The CDR3 sequence is CASTPARQGNQPQHF. The CDR3 DNA reads TGTGCCAGCACCCCGGCGAGACAGGGGAATCAGCCCCAGCATTTT.

The rearrangement links TRBV27 to TRBJ1-2; TRBD1 matches at 7 bases. V gave up 2 bases and J gave up 3 bases; unmatched junction bases: 6. The V gene's germline CDR1 is MNHEY and CDR2 SMNVEV (reference sequence). The CDR3 totals 15 residues. CDR3 residues: CASSLRQGGDYGYTF. Written as DNA, the CDR3 is TGTGCCAGCAGTTTACGACAGGGAGGGGACTATGGCTACACCTTC.

The rearrangement uses TRBV3-1 (or the pseudogene TRBV3-2) and TRBJ2-7, with D perhaps TRBD2 (7 bases). V was pared by 4 bases and J by 6 bases, with 16 bases between. Germline loops: CDR1 LGHDT, CDR2 YNNKEL (reference sequence). The CDR3 has 14 residues. In DNA, the CDR3 is TGTGCCAGCAGCCTCCTGGGAGGGGGGCGCGAGCAGTACTTC. It specifies CASSLLGGGREQYF.

The genes are TRBV5-1 and TRBJ2-3; D gene uncertain. This CDR3 has 14 residues. Germline V CDR1 and CDR2: SGHRS, YFSETQ. Trimming pared 4 bases from V and 8 bases from J, leaving 17 bases between. The CDR3 DNA follows: TGCGCCAGCAGCGATACGTCCCCGTCGCCTACGCAGTATTTT. Translating gives CASSDTSPSPTQYF.

The V gene is TRBV7-6, the J gene TRBJ2-1; 7 nucleotides line up with TRBD1. Germline CDR1 SGHVS, CDR2 FNYEAQ. The CDR3 is 16 amino acids. J gave up 4 bases and V 1 base, and 7 bases lay outside the gene matches. CDR3 DNA sequence: TGTGCCAGCAGCTTAGACGCGGCAGGGGGATACAATGAGCAGTTCTTC. Translation: CASSLDAAGGYNEQFF.

The chain combines TRBV19 with TRBJ1-1, with a possible D match to TRBD1 (6 bases). V was cut by 2 bases and J by 7 bases, with 14 bases left in between. Germline-derived CDR1 and CDR2 are LNHDA and SQIVND (reference sequence). The CDR3 has 14 residues. CDR3 sequence reads: CASSILGTTIEAFF. CDR3 DNA: TGTGCCAGTAGTATATTGGGGACAACCATTGAAGCTTTCTTT.

The chain has TRBV7-2 and TRBJ1-3; 8 bases match TRBD1. The CDR3 is made up of 15 amino acids. CDR1 is SGHTA, CDR2 FQGNSA, per germline. V trimming: 2 bases; J trimming: 8 bases; junction bases outside the gene matches: 8. DNA for the CDR3: TGTGCCAGCAGCTTACAGGGGGCGTTTGGGGACACCATATATTTT. Its protein is CASSLQGAFGDTIYF. The full variable domain, rest sourced from reference TRBV7-2 and TRBJ1-3, is GAGVSQSPSNKVTEKGKDVELRCDPISGHTALYWYRQSLGQGLEFLIYFQGNSAPDKSGLPSDRFSAERTGGSVSTLTIQRTQQEDSAVYLCASSLQGAFGDTIYFGEGSWLTVV.

The gene calls are TRBV19 and TRBJ2-1, with 10 bases that match TRBD1. This CDR3 contains 19 residues. V was clipped by 7 bases and J by 10 bases; unmatched bases: 25. Germline-derived CDR1 and CDR2 are LNHDA and SQIVND (reference sequence). In nucleotides, the CDR3 is TGTGCCAGTATGGACCCCGGGACAGGGGACGAAATTGCCCCTCCCGAGCAGTTCTTC. This translates into CASMDPGTGDEIAPPEQFF.

This clone came up once. At one of its ends the junction is not consistent with the germline gene, which may arise from a read error. The chain employs TRBV7-7 and TRBJ2-2; D possibly corresponds to TRBD1 (5 bases). The CDR3 consists of 18 residues. Germline V gene sequence: CDR1 SSHAT, CDR2 FNYEAQ (reference sequence). CDR3 sequence reads: CASSLNPIGAPNTGELFF. Written as DNA, the CDR3 is TGTGCTAGCAGCTTGAACCCTATAGGGGCACCCAACACCGGGGAGCTGTTTTTT. Full variable domain (rest looked up from reference TRBV7-7 and TRBJ2-2): GAGVSQSPRYKVTKRGQDVTLRCDPISSHATLYWYQQALGQGPEFLTYFNYEAQPDKSGLPSDRFSAERPEGSISTLTIQRTEQRDSAMYRCASSLNPIGAPNTGELFFGEGSRLTVL.

CDR3 sequence (DNA): TGTGCCAGCAGAAACCGGGACGGGCCCTACGAGCAGTACTTC. Its translation: CASRNRDGPYEQYF. The chain recombines TRBV5-4 with TRBJ2-7, with D possibly called TRBD1 or TRBD2 (5 bases each). Trimming removed 5 bases from V and 2 bases from J, with 14 bases in between. Germline CDR1 SGHNT, CDR2 YYREEE (reference sequence). This CDR3 has 14 residues.

The genes are TRBV9 and TRBJ1-6; the match to TRBD1 covers 8 bases. Germline CDR1 SGDLS, CDR2 YYNGEE. Trimming cost V 2 bases and J 10 bases; bases outside gene matches: 5. CDR3 size: 14 residues. In DNA, the CDR3 is TGTGCCAGCAGCGTCGGGACAGGCCCGTCACCCCTCCACTTT. Encoded protein: CASSVGTGPSPLHF. Variable domain in full (rest from reference TRBV9 and TRBJ1-6): DSGVTQTPKHLITATGQRVTLRCSPRSGDLSVYWYQQSLDQGLQFLIQYYNGEERAKGNILERFSAQQFPDLHSELNLSSLELGDSALYFCASSVGTGPSPLHFGNGTRLTVT.

The chain recombines TRBV2 with TRBJ2-1, with D hard to call. V lost 6 bases, J lost 13 bases, and 16 bases lay in between. CDR3 length: 12 amino acids. Looked up from germline, CDR1 is SNHLY and CDR2 is FYNNEI. The CDR3 sequence is CASSGPGQSQFF. CDR3 DNA sequence: TGTGCCAGCAGCGGACCGGGCCAGTCCCAGTTCTTC.

This chain joins TRBV10-1 and TRBJ1-4; D is undetermined. From germline, CDR1 is WNHNN and CDR2 SYGVQD (reference sequence). The length of the CDR3 is 13 residues. The V end lost 3 bases, the J end lost 3 bases, and 5 bases lay between the germline ends. CDR3 protein: CASSERPNEKLFF. Here the CDR3 DNA reads TGCGCCAGCAGTGAACGGCCTAATGAAAAACTGTTTTTT.